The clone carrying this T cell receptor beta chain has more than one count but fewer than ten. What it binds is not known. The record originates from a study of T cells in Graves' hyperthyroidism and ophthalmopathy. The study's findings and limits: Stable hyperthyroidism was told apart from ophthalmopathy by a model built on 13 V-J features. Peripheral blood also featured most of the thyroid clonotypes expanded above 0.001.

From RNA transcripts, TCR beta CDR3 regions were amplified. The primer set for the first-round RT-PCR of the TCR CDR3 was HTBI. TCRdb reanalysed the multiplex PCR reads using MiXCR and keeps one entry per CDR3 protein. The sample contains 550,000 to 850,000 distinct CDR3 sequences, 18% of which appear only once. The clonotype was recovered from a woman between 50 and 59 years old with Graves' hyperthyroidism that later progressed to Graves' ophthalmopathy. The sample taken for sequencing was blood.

In DNA, the CDR3 is TGTGCCAGCAGCCCGGCGGGCAGCCCGCTAGGTCAAGAGACCCAGTACTTC. It codes for CASSPAGSPLGQETQYF. The chain combines TRBV6-1 with TRBJ2-5, with D possibly matching TRBD2 (5 bases). The ends were cut back, 6 bases at V and 2 bases at J, with 22 bases in the middle. This CDR3 is built from 17 residues. Germline CDR1 MNHNS, CDR2 SASEGT.